Listed below are T cell receptor beta chains from one sample, sequenced in a study of OX40 agonist ivuxolimab in advanced cancers. The table came from immunoSEQ multiplex PCR; TCRdb's copy has only in-frame clones and leaves some out. The sample lists 6,500 to 8,000 clones; around 75% were seen once. Here the sequenced sample was CD4+ or CD8+ T cells sorted from blood, taken in a trial of the OX40 agonist ivuxolimab. Every receptor here comes from an adult with an advanced solid tumor such as melanoma, head and neck, liver or kidney cancer. CDR3s include the opening cysteine and the closing phenylalanine or tryptophan. D genes are given only for firm matches.

d_gene | v_gene | CDR3aa
NA | TRBV25-1 | CASSGGLIVGYTF
NA | TRBV5-4 | CASSRLGTQGEKLFF
NA | TRBV10-3 | CAISVGHTNTEAFF
TRBD2 | TRBV5-1 | CASSQGLAGLGTYNEQFF
TRBD2 | TRBV5-6 | CASSLGLAGAYEQYF
NA | TRBV7-2 | CASSGHIPDTQYF
TRBD2 | TRBV30 | CAWSGGAGMGETQYF
NA | TRBV11-2 | CASSLRDGEYQETQYF
NA | TRBV5-5 | CASSLWGSEDTEAFF
NA | TRBV27 | CASSSKLFDGGPEYEQYF
NA | TRBV30 | CAWSVRQITDTQYF
NA | TRBV6-6 | CASSTDRNFRSGYTF
NA | TRBV25-1 | CASSDLGGYTF
NA | TRBV7-2 | CASSPSDRTLGALHF
TRBD2 | TRBV5-1 | CASSLEGREGITDTQYF
TRBD2 | TRBV7-9 | CASSQSGSSYEQYF
NA | TRBV5-1 | CASSSGFRKTYEQYF
NA | TRBV7-9 | CASSQGLNYGYTF
TRBD2 | TRBV19 | CASSFTSGSTYNEQFF
NA | TRBV14 | CASSQDKFEGGHEQYF
NA | TRBV27 | CASSVGPTATLHF
NA | TRBV28 | CASRGPSQAEQFF
NA | TRBV6-5 | CASSYPGRVHEQYF
NA | TRBV6-1 | CASSEAEHVNTGELFF
NA | TRBV28 | CASRLTADLNYGYTF
TRBD2 | TRBV4-2 | CASSQGFSGRRDYEQFF
NA | TRBV5-6 | CASSLAGAHEQFF
NA | TRBV19 | CASSTGSYEQYF
TRBD1 | TRBV6-6 | CASSYLGQGAYEQYF
NA | TRBV1 | CTRTGAPEAFF
NA | TRBV2 | CASSESLTGNYGYTF
NA | TRBV4-1 | CASSQAAGYDEQFF
TRBD2 | TRBV10-2 | CASSISGGANEQFF